This T cell receptor (beta chain) was sequenced in a study of human T cells and chemical hapten exposure. Specified time point: pre-sensitization, week 0. Treatment described: therapeutic diphenylcyclopropenone sensitization with weekly scalp DPC. This clonotype has a handful of counts. This CDR3 has 14 amino acids. V lost 3 bases, J lost 1 base, and 7 bases lay in between. The V gene's germline CDR1 is MNHNS and CDR2 SASEGT. TCRdb passed the RACE reads through MiXCR, listing each CDR3 protein once. This table holds 300,000 to 450,000 distinct CDR3 sequences, 4.5% to 6% found once. Specimen: whole blood, collected in connection with sensitization to the hapten diphenylcyclopropenone (DPC). The V and J genes are TRBV6-1 and TRBJ1-5; D gene ambiguous. The sequence was obtained from a woman between 50 and 59 years old with alopecia areata. Some clones in this sample may be carry-over from other donors' samples. Here the CDR3 DNA reads TGTGCCAGCAGTGAGGGAAGGAGCAATCAGCCCCAGCATTTT. Its protein is CASSEGRSNQPQHF.